This T cell receptor beta chain was documented in a study of T cells in Graves' hyperthyroidism and ophthalmopathy. In its sample, this clonotype was seen many times. Its specificity is unknown. Uncontrolled infection, other autoimmune disease, pregnancy or lactation disqualified patients from enrolment. Researchers amplified the TCR beta CDR3 regions from RNA transcripts. In the first-round RT-PCR of the TCR CDR3, the HTBI primer set was used. MiXCR, applied by TCRdb to the multiplex PCR reads, yields one record per CDR3 protein. This sample has a few hundred thousand distinct CDR3 sequences, with about half found just once. The length of the CDR3 is 14 residues. The germline CDR1 and CDR2 sequences are SGHVS and FQNEAQ. V gave up 7 bases and J gave up 4 bases, with 16 bases separating them. Findings of the study overall: Ophthalmopathy and stable hyperthyroidism were told apart by a 13 V-J model.

Sequencing was carried out using peripheral blood or thyroid tissue (not recorded which). The TCR sequence derives from a woman between 18 and 29 years old with Graves' hyperthyroidism. V is TRBV7-8 and J is TRBJ1-1; D may be TRBD1 (6 bases). For the CDR3, the DNA is TGTGCCAGCAAGAACACAGGGTTTTCCACTGAAGCTTTCTTT. This codes for CASKNTGFSTEAFF.